Below, 21 T cell receptor beta chains from the same sample are listed, as sequenced in a study of blood T cell repertoires in COVID-19. Sequencing used immunoSEQ multiplex PCR; TCRdb keeps in-frame clones, though not all of them. The profile shows roughly 68,000 clones, roughly 89% of them singletons. Sequencing was done on a sample of peripheral blood. These receptors originate from a woman aged 50 to 65 with active COVID-19.

The rearrangement joins TRBV3-1 (or the pseudogene TRBV3-2) to TRBJ2-1, with 9 bases fitting TRBD2. Germline trimming cut 1 base from V and 12 bases from J; bases unmatched to any gene: 4. CDR1 and CDR2 (germline): LGHDT, YNNKEL (reference sequence). The CDR3 contains 13 residues. The CDR3 sequence: CASSQAPSGAQFF. Here the CDR3 DNA reads TGTGCCAGCAGCCAAGCCCCTAGCGGGGCGCAGTTCTTC.

The gene calls are TRBV6-5 and TRBJ2-1; possibly TRBD2 for D (6 bases). The CDR3 runs 13 residues. Trimming removed 5 bases at V and 8 bases at J, with 13 bases between. Germline CDR1 reads MNHEY; CDR2 reads SVGAGI. The CDR3 here is CASSQTGEYEQFF. The DNA of the CDR3 is TGTGCCAGCAGTCAAACGGGAGAGTATGAGCAGTTCTTC.

This chain connects TRBV3-1 (or the pseudogene TRBV3-2) to TRBJ1-1; D possibly corresponds to TRBD1 (6 bases). CDR1 is LGHDT, CDR2 YNNKEL, per germline (reference sequence). This CDR3 is built from 13 residues. V lost 5 bases and J lost 4, with 11 bases in between. The CDR3 loop reads CASSRTAFTEAFF. CDR3 in DNA: TGTGCCAGCAGCAGGACAGCTTTCACTGAAGCTTTCTTT.

The chain combines TRBV6-2 or TRBV6-3 with TRBJ1-3; D gene ambiguous. V lost 4 bases and J lost 0, with 10 bases in between. This CDR3 region has 15 residues. CDR1 and CDR2 from the germline V gene are MNHEY and SVGEGT. The CDR3 coding sequence is TGTGCCAGCAGTTCCGGGAGACTCTCTGGAAACACCATATATTTT. It is translated as CASSSGRLSGNTIYF.

This clone came up once. This chain connects TRBV30 to TRBJ2-2; 8 positions match TRBD1. The V segment lost 5 bases and the J segment 6 bases; nucleotides outside the gene matches: 5. Germline CDR1 reads GTSNPN; CDR2 reads SVGIG (reference sequence). This CDR3 comprises 13 residues. DNA for the CDR3: TGTGCCTGGGACAGGGGATGGTCCGGGGAGCTGTTTTTT. This gives the protein CAWDRGWSGELFF.

This sequence joins TRBV5-1 and TRBJ2-3, with 9 bases fitting TRBD2. This CDR3 region has 16 residues. The junction had 12 bases not matched to a gene; V was cut back by 4 bases and J by 6 bases. Germline-derived CDR1 and CDR2 are SGHRS and YFSETQ. The CDR3 here is CASSPGGGADADTQYF. DNA for the CDR3: TGCGCCAGCAGCCCGGGCGGGGGGGCGGACGCTGATACGCAGTATTTT.

A word on this clone: Germline is not matched at one junction end, which may reflect a read error. CDR3 coding DNA: TGTGCTAGCAGCCCGGGACAGGCAAACACAGATACGCAGTATTTT. This encodes CASSPGQANTDTQYF. This chain uses TRBV7-7 with TRBJ2-3, with 8 nucleotides matching TRBD1. The CDR3 is 15 residues long. CDR1 and CDR2 from the germline V gene are SSHAT and FNYEAQ (reference sequence).

This chain links TRBV19 with TRBJ2-5; 8 bases map to TRBD1. Germline CDR1 LNHDA, CDR2 SQIVND (reference sequence). The CDR3 loop spans 15 amino acids. V gave up 5 bases and J gave up 3 bases; unmatched junction bases: 8. CDR3 residues: CASSEQGVSKETQYF. As DNA, the CDR3 is TGTGCCAGTAGTGAACAGGGGGTCAGTAAAGAGACCCAGTACTTC.

This rearrangement joins TRBV24-1 to TRBJ2-5; D may be TRBD2 (6 bases). Germline loops: CDR1 KGHDR, CDR2 SFDVKD. The germline V and J ends were trimmed by 6 bases and 5 bases, with 9 bases remaining between them. The CDR3 loop spans 12 amino acids. CDR3 DNA: TGTGCCACCAGTTATGGGGGGGAGACCCAGTACTTC. Its translation is CATSYGGETQYF.

The V and J genes are TRBV7-2 and TRBJ2-1; no clear D gene. V shed 2 bases and J shed 2 bases, with 13 bases lying between them. The CDR3 length is 16 residues. In germline, CDR1 is SGHTA, CDR2 FQGNSA. The CDR3 DNA reads as TGTGCCAGCAGCTTAAGAATGGTCAGTGCCTACAATGAGCAGTTCTTC. This gives the protein CASSLRMVSAYNEQFF.

V is TRBV28 and J is TRBJ2-1; 11 nucleotides line up with TRBD2. The germline V gene encodes CDR1 MDHEN and CDR2 SYDVKM. The CDR3 consists of 16 residues. J gave up 9 bases and V 1 base, and 8 bases lay outside the gene matches. This CDR3 is CASSLFSSGRIGEQFF. The DNA of the CDR3 is TGTGCCAGCAGTTTATTTTCTAGCGGGAGGATTGGTGAGCAGTTCTTC.

The J gene is TRBJ2-3, the V gene TRBV24-1; 8 nucleotides agree with TRBD1. Per the germline V gene, CDR1 is KGHDR and CDR2 is SFDVKD. V was pared by 9 bases and J by 4 bases, with 2 bases of the junction left unmatched. CDR3 size: 12 residues. As DNA, the CDR3 is TGTGCCACCGCACAGGGGGCAGATACGCAGTATTTT. Protein product: CATAQGADTQYF.

V usage is TRBV28 and J usage is TRBJ1-1; maybe TRBD1 (5 bases). CDR1 and CDR2 from the germline V gene are MDHEN and SYDVKM. The V end was cut by 3 bases, the J end by 7 bases, with 24 bases between. This CDR3 spans 17 amino acids. The CDR3 sequence is CASSFNPQASHVVEAFF. DNA for the CDR3: TGTGCCAGCAGTTTCAACCCACAGGCTTCCCATGTTGTTGAAGCTTTCTTT.

This chain joins TRBV28 and TRBJ1-2; no clear D. CDR3 length: 13 residues. In germline, CDR1 is MDHEN, CDR2 SYDVKM. V was clipped by 2 bases and J by 0 bases, with 4 bases between them. In DNA form, the CDR3 reads TGTGCCAGCAGTTTAAACACTAACTATGGCTACACCTTC. Translation: CASSLNTNYGYTF.

The chain carries TRBV7-2 and TRBJ2-7; possible D gene TRBD1, 5 bases. The CDR3 runs to 13 residues. Trimming removed 5 bases from V and 9 bases from J, with 17 bases in between. Looked up from germline, CDR1 is SGHTA and CDR2 is FQGNSA. CDR3 residues: CASSPGMGSLQYF. The DNA of the CDR3 is TGTGCCAGCAGCCCAGGGATGGGGTCTTTGCAGTACTTC.

The gene calls are TRBV19 and TRBJ1-4; D is unresolved. Germline V CDR1 and CDR2: LNHDA, SQIVND (reference sequence). CDR3 length: 16 amino acids. V lost 3 bases and J lost 0, with 11 bases in between. The CDR3 loop is CASSITELSTNEKLFF. DNA for the CDR3: TGTGCCAGTAGTATCACCGAGTTATCAACTAATGAAAAACTGTTTTTT.

In DNA form, the CDR3 reads TGCGCCAGCAGCCAAGTCGGGAAAAGGAACACTGAAGCTTTCTTT. This sequence encodes CASSQVGKRNTEAFF. The J gene is TRBJ1-1, the V gene TRBV4-1; D gene uncertain. Per the germline V gene, CDR1 is MGHRA and CDR2 is YSYEKL. V gave up 1 base and J gave up 1 base, with 10 bases separating them. CDR3 length: 15 residues.

The rearrangement uses TRBV7-9 and TRBJ1-5, with a weak D call TRBD1 (6 bases). This CDR3 has 15 residues. V lost 2 bases and J 5 bases, leaving 13 bases between the germline ends. In germline, CDR1 is SEHNR, CDR2 FQNEAQ (reference sequence). The CDR3 region has the DNA TGTGCCAGCAGCTTATCCACAGGGCGATATCAGCCCCAGCATTTT. Its translation: CASSLSTGRYQPQHF.

The chain uses TRBV4-1 and TRBJ1-1, with TRBD1 matching over 10 bases. The CDR3 is made up of 18 amino acids. Germline CDR1 reads MGHRA; CDR2 reads YSYEKL. V lost 4 bases to trimming and J lost 7 bases; unmatched junction nucleotides: 18. The CDR3 DNA sequence: TGCGCCAGCAGCCGAGGACCGTGGGGGGACAGGGGAGGAGGTGAAGCTTTCTTT. Protein product: CASSRGPWGDRGGGEAFF.

CDR3 loop: CASSQEQGPYEQYF. CDR3 bases: TGCGCCAGCAGCCAAGAACAGGGGCCCTACGAGCAGTACTTC. The chain combines TRBV4-1 with TRBJ2-7; TRBD1 matches 7 bases. The CDR3 is made up of 14 amino acids. Trimming took 0 bases from V and 2 from J; bases not matched to a gene: 1. Germline V gene sequence: CDR1 MGHRA, CDR2 YSYEKL.

This sequence joins TRBV20-1 and TRBJ2-5; the match to TRBD2 covers 15 bases. With 3 bases clipped from V and 4 bases from J, the junction kept 9 bases outside the gene matches. The CDR3 extends over 17 amino acids. The V gene's germline CDR1 is DFQATT and CDR2 SNEGSKA (reference sequence). CDR3 nucleotide sequence: TGCAGTGCTAGTTCTTATTCGGGACTAGCGGGAGGAGAGACCCAGTACTTC. The encoded protein is CSASSYSGLAGGETQYF.